This T cell receptor (beta chain) was recorded in a study of T cell responses to AZD1222 COVID-19 vaccine. As for the study in general: Samples with a second dose at about 4 or about 12 weeks were pooled together. Points from the study as a whole: Baseline serology detected seropositivity in only 6 or 7 AZD1222 recipients. CD4 TCRs associated with vaccination spanned spike, dominating at 160-218 and 743-854. Regions left unmutated in variants are reportedly the target of nearly half of spike-specific TCRs.

The CDR3 length is 17 residues. Trimming shortened V by 5 bases and J by 0 bases, and 17 bases separated the two germline ends. Germline V gene data show CDR1 as MNHNY and CDR2 as SVGAGI (reference sequence). This table comes from immunoSEQ multiplex PCR, and its TCRdb copy is limited to in-frame clones, with some not included. The sample carries 95,000 to 110,000 clones, less than 95% recorded once. Concerning this clone itself: Its antigen is still unknown.

Sequencing used peripheral blood, obtained on day 0 of AZD1222 vaccination. This TCR derives from an adult in good health. The V and J genes are TRBV6-6 and TRBJ1-3; possibly TRBD1 for D (6 bases). The CDR3 nucleotides read TGTGCCAGCAGTCGTACGACTACAGGGTTCTCTGGAAACACCATATATTTT. Translating gives CASSRTTTGFSGNTIYF.